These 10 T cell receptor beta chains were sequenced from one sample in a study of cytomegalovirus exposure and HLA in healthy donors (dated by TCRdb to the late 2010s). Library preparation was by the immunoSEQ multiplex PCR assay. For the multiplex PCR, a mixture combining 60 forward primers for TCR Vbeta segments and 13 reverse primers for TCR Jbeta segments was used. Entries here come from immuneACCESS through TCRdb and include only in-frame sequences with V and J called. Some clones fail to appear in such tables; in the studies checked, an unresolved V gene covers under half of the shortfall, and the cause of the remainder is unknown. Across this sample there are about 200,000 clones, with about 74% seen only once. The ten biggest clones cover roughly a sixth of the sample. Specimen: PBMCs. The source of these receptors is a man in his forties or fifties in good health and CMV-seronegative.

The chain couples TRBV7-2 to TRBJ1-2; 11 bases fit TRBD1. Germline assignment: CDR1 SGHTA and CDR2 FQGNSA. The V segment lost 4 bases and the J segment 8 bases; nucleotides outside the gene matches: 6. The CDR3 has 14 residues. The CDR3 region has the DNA TGTGCCAGCAGCTCGGACAGGGGGCCAGGAGGCTACACCTTC. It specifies CASSSDRGPGGYTF.

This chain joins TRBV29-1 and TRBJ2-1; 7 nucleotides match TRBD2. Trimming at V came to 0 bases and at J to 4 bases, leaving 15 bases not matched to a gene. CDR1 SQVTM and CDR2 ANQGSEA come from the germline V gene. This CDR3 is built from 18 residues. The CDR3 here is CSVEDLRQGLTLYNEQFF. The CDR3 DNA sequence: TGCAGCGTTGAAGATCTTAGGCAGGGACTAACCCTTTACAATGAGCAGTTCTTC.

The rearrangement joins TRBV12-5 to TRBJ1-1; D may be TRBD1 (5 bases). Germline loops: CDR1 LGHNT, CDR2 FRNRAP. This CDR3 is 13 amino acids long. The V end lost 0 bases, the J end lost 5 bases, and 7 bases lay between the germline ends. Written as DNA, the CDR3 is TGTGCTAGTGGTTTGGTAAGGACAACTGAAGCTTTCTTT. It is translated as CASGLVRTTEAFF.

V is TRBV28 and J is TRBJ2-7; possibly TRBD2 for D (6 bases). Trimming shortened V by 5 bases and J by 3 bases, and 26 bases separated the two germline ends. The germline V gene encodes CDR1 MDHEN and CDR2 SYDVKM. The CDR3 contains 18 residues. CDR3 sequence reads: CASSPPGTGTSIRYEQYF. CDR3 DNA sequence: TGTGCCAGCAGTCCACCGGGGACCGGGACTTCGATTCGCTACGAGCAGTACTTC.

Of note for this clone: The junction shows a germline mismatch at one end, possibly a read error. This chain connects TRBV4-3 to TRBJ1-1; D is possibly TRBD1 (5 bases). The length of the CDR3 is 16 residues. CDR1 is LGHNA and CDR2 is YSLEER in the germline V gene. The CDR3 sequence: CASSQDPGGWGTETFF. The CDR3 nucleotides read TGCGCCAGCAGCCAAGACCCGGGAGGATGGGGCACTGAAACTTTCTTT.

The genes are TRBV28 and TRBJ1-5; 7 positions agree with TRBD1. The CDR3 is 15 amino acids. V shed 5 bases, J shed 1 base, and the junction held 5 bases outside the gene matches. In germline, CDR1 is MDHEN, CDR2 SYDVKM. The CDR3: CASSNRGGSNQPQHF. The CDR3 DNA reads TGTGCCAGCAGTAACAGGGGTGGGAGCAATCAGCCCCAGCATTTT.

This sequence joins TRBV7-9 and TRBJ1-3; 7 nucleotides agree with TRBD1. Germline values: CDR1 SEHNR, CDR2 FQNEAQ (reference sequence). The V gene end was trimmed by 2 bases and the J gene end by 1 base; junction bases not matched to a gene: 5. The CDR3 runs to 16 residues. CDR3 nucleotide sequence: TGTGCCAGCAGCTTACCCCCGGGACAGTCTGGAAACACCATATATTTT. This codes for CASSLPPGQSGNTIYF.

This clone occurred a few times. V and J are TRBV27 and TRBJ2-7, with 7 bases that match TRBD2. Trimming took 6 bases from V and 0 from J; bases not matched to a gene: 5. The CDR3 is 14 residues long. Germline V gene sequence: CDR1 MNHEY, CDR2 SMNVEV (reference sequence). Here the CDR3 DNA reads TGTGCCAGCAGGATGGGGGGGAGCTCCTACGAGCAGTACTTC. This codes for CASRMGGSSYEQYF.

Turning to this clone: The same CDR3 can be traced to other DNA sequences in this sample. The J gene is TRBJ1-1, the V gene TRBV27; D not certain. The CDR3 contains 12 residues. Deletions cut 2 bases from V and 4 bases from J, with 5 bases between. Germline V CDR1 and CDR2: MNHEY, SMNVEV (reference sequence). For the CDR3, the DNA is TGTGCCAGCAGTTTACGAGGCACTGAAGCTTTCTTT. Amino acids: CASSLRGTEAFF.

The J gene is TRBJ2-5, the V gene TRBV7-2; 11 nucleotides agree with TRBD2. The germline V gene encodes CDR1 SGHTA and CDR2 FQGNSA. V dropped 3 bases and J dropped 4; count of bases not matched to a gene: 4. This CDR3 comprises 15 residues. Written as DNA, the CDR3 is TGTGCCAGCAGCTTGACTAGCGGGGCAGGAGAGACCCAGTACTTC. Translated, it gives CASSLTSGAGETQYF.